These T cell receptor beta chains were read from a single sample in a study of CD8+ T cells in alopecia areata. TCRdb's copy holds only in-frame clones and misses some; the assay was immunoSEQ multiplex PCR. The sample comprises 180,000 or so clones, roughly 60% of which are singletons, and about 5% rests with the top ten. The starting material was CD4+ T cells sorted from blood, obtained at week 24, from a patient treated with tofacitinib. These receptor sequences come from a human donor with alopecia areata. Each CDR3 is given with its conserved first and last residue.

>TRBV13
CASTSGTGESPLHF
>TRBV7-2
CASSFNRGGEAFF
>TRBV7-2
CASSLIEGSEGYTF
>TRBV18
CASSQTSGGGNEQFF
>TRBV18
CASSPPSSYEQYF
>TRBV29-1
CSARGPEGYTQYF
>TRBV7-9
CASTSVSYNEQFF
>TRBV5-1
CASSLRLAGTGELFF
>TRBV4-1
CASSQQGGGTDTQYF
>TRBV5-4
CASSLDGLTYNQETQYF
>TRBV6-5
CASSLTLGQSYGYTF
>TRBV30
CAWSDNYGYTF
>TRBV30
CAWRGLAESSYNEQFF
>TRBV23-1
CASSQSMALLAKNIQYF
>TRBV30
CAWSAVNYEQYF
>TRBV7-2
CASSLSVVYGPDRWVF
>TRBV23-1
CASSQKPLAGGHEQYF
>TRBV6-5
CASSYSPFYTF
>TRBV27
CASGLGRNTDTQYF
>TRBV30
CAWSPRDYGYTF
>TRBV30
CAWKVADREGNEQFF
>TRBV7-9
CASSLLPSTDTQYF
>TRBV4-1
CASSQGSVAGEETQYF
>TRBV18
CASSVLDTQYF
>TRBV29-1
CSVGDRGAGYTF
>TRBV29-1
CSVGLGSGNTIYF
>TRBV28
CASSLDEPWPQHF
>TRBV5-1
CASSLGVRGNEQFF
>TRBV9
CASSVDPTALSNNEQFF
>TRBV18
CASSPLSDTNTIYF
>TRBV9
CASSAIGGAGELFF
>TRBV7-2
CASSLGAGNDEQYF
>TRBV28
CASSLVNTEAFF
>TRBV5-1
CASSSGRRVVQPQHF
>TRBV5-4
CASSPGTSYREQFF
>TRBV30
CAWAPGDTYNEQFF
>TRBV5-8
CASREGLAGVPVETQYF
>TRBV20-1
CSAPPQETQYF
>TRBV30
CAWTRTDDTEAFF
>TRBV30
CACDRTGYEQYF
>TRBV5-1
CATRLFPSSQETQYF
>TRBV5-6
CASSLRAVADTQYF
>TRBV4-3
CASSQVGSGGAGYIQYF
>TRBV7-9
CASSLGGLMNTEAFF
>TRBV6-5
CASRTTGFTTDTQYF